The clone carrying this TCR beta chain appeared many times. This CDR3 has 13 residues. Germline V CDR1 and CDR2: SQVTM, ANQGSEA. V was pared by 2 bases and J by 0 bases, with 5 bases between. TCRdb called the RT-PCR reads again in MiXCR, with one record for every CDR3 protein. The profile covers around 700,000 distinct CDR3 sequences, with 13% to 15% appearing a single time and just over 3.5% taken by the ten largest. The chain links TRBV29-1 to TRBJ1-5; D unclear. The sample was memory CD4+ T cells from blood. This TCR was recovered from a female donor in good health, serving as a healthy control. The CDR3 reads CSVENGSNQPQHF. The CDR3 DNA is TGCAGCGTTGAAAACGGTAGCAATCAGCCCCAGCATTTT.